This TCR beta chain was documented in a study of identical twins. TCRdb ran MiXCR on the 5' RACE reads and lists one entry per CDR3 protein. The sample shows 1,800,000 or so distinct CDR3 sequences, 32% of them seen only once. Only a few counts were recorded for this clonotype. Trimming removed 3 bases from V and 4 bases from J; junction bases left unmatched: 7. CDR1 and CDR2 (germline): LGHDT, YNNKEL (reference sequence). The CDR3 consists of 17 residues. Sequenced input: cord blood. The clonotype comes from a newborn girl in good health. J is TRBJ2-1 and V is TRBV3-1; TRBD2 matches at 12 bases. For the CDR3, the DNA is TGTGCCAGCAGCCATGAGACCGGGACTAGCGGGTACAATGAGCAGTTCTTC. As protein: CASSHETGTSGYNEQFF.